This entry describes one T cell receptor (beta chain). Its antigen is not known. CDR1 SGHAT and CDR2 FQNNGV come from the germline V gene. V was pared by 4 bases and J by 14 bases, with 12 bases between. This CDR3 has 12 residues. The donors, nominally healthy at sampling, likely had unrecorded immune exposures. Amplification used 60 Vbeta primers and 13 Jbeta primers. Profiled with immunoSEQ multiplex PCR; TCRdb holds only in-frame clones, not every one. The sample contains about 220,000 clones, 82% of which appear only once. The sample is drawn from a study of cytomegalovirus exposure and HLA in healthy donors. Study context: Of the donors genotyped, a few hundred in all, about 76% fell in the Caucasian-associated ancestry cluster.

Points from the study as a whole: Specific recognition of CMV antigens was confirmed in vitro for a few chains (all CMV-associated).

The V gene is TRBV11-2, the J gene TRBJ1-6; no reliable D call. The receptor was derived from a woman in her thirties or forties in good health and CMV-seropositive. Sequencing input: PBMCs. CDR3 sequence reads: CASSSGVEALHF. The CDR3 coding sequence is TGTGCCAGCAGCTCTGGAGTTGAGGCCCTCCACTTT.